The rows below give T cell receptor beta chains drawn from one sample of a study of blood T cell repertoires in COVID-19. TCRdb's copy holds only in-frame clones and misses some; the assay was immunoSEQ multiplex PCR. Of about 260,000 clones in the sample, roughly 87% were seen once. Specimen: peripheral blood. These receptors all come from a human donor in a cohort sampled during active COVID-19. Both conserved end residues are part of each CDR3. Each record gives: V gene, CDR3 length, J gene, D gene, clone size, CDR3 DNA, CDR3 protein. A D gene is named only where the DNA matches it firmly. Clone size, where shown, is once, few, many, or a class for clones that have expanded.

V gene: TRBV24-1
CDR3 length: 16
J gene: TRBJ2-1
D gene: TRBD2
clone size: -
CDR3 DNA: TGTGCCACCAGTGATGGGACGGGAGGCGCCTACAATGAGCAGTTCTTC
CDR3 protein: CATSDGTGGAYNEQFF

V gene: TRBV19
CDR3 length: 17
J gene: TRBJ2-5
D gene: TRBD1
clone size: -
CDR3 DNA: TGTGCCAGTAGTATTGATCTGGGACAGGGGGGCCAAGAGACCCAGTACTTC
CDR3 protein: CASSIDLGQGGQETQYF

V gene: TRBV5-1
CDR3 length: 15
J gene: TRBJ2-5
D gene: -
clone size: -
CDR3 DNA: TGCGCCAGCAGCTTGTGGGGCCAGTCCCAAGAGACCCAGTACTTC
CDR3 protein: CASSLWGQSQETQYF

V gene: TRBV2
CDR3 length: 11
J gene: TRBJ1-2
D gene: TRBD1
clone size: -
CDR3 DNA: TGTGCCAGTACCCGGGACAGACGCTACACCTTC
CDR3 protein: CASTRDRRYTF

V gene: TRBV29-1
CDR3 length: 14
J gene: TRBJ2-2
D gene: -
clone size: many
CDR3 DNA: TGCAGCGTTAGCCTGAGGAAGGAAACCGGGGAGCTGTTTTTT
CDR3 protein: CSVSLRKETGELFF

V gene: TRBV28
CDR3 length: 14
J gene: TRBJ1-2
D gene: -
clone size: once
CDR3 DNA: TGTGCCAGCAGTTTATCCCAGAGGAACTATGGCTACACCTTC
CDR3 protein: CASSLSQRNYGYTF

V gene: TRBV19
CDR3 length: 15
J gene: TRBJ1-5
D gene: -
clone size: -
CDR3 DNA: TGTGCCAGTAGTATAGATATCGGGGATTCGGAACCCCAGCATTTT
CDR3 protein: CASSIDIGDSEPQHF

V gene: TRBV19
CDR3 length: 15
J gene: TRBJ1-4
D gene: -
clone size: -
CDR3 DNA: TGTGCCAGTAAGGGAGGCGGCACAACTAATGAAAAACTGTTTTTT
CDR3 protein: CASKGGGTTNEKLFF

V gene: TRBV28
CDR3 length: 15
J gene: TRBJ2-7
D gene: TRBD1
clone size: -
CDR3 DNA: TGTGCCAGCGTTCCTCCTTTGGGACAGCCGGGCGAGCAGTACTTC
CDR3 protein: CASVPPLGQPGEQYF

V gene: TRBV5-1
CDR3 length: 13
J gene: TRBJ2-5
D gene: -
clone size: -
CDR3 DNA: TGCGCCAGCAGCGGGAGCCCCGAAGAGACCCAGTACTTC
CDR3 protein: CASSGSPEETQYF

V gene: TRBV10-1
CDR3 length: 14
J gene: TRBJ2-3
D gene: TRBD2
clone size: -
CDR3 DNA: TGCGCCAGCAGTGAAGCGGGAGTTGTAGATACGCAGTATTTT
CDR3 protein: CASSEAGVVDTQYF

V gene: TRBV27
CDR3 length: 14
J gene: TRBJ2-5
D gene: TRBD1
clone size: -
CDR3 DNA: TGTGCCAGCAGGGTAAGGGGGCTGAAAGAGACCCAGTACTTC
CDR3 protein: CASRVRGLKETQYF

V gene: TRBV5-1
CDR3 length: 17
J gene: TRBJ2-6
D gene: TRBD2
clone size: -
CDR3 DNA: TGCGCCAGCAGCTATTACGGGACTAGTGCTGGGGCCAACGTCCTGACTTTC
CDR3 protein: CASSYYGTSAGANVLTF

V gene: TRBV15
CDR3 length: 16
J gene: TRBJ1-1
D gene: -
clone size: -
CDR3 DNA: TGTGCCACCAGCAGACCAACCAACAGGTTGAACACTGAAGCTTTCTTT
CDR3 protein: CATSRPTNRLNTEAFF

V gene: TRBV7-2
CDR3 length: 15
J gene: TRBJ2-3
D gene: -
clone size: -
CDR3 DNA: TGTGCCAGCAGCTTAGATCGCGGGAGCACAGATACGCAGTATTTT
CDR3 protein: CASSLDRGSTDTQYF

V gene: TRBV6-2/TRBV6-3
CDR3 length: 15
J gene: TRBJ2-1
D gene: TRBD2
clone size: -
CDR3 DNA: TGTGCCAGCAGTTACGATAGCGGGAGAAGTAATGAGCAGTTCTTC
CDR3 protein: CASSYDSGRSNEQFF

V gene: TRBV20-1
CDR3 length: 11
J gene: TRBJ1-1
D gene: -
clone size: few
CDR3 DNA: TGCAGTGCCCCCGCGGGAAGTGAAGCTTTCTTT
CDR3 protein: CSAPAGSEAFF

V gene: TRBV27
CDR3 length: 16
J gene: TRBJ1-5
D gene: -
clone size: -
CDR3 DNA: TGTGCCAGCAGACAAAACCAGGGGTTGAGCAATCAGCCCCAGCATTTT
CDR3 protein: CASRQNQGLSNQPQHF

V gene: TRBV14
CDR3 length: 14
J gene: TRBJ2-7
D gene: -
clone size: few
CDR3 DNA: TGTGCCAGCAGCCAAGGTTTTAGCTTCTACGAGCAGTACTTC
CDR3 protein: CASSQGFSFYEQYF

V gene: TRBV15
CDR3 length: 15
J gene: TRBJ2-1
D gene: TRBD2
clone size: -
CDR3 DNA: TGTGCCACCAGCAGAGATAGAACTAGCGAGGGTGAGCAGTTCTTC
CDR3 protein: CATSRDRTSEGEQFF

V gene: TRBV7-9
CDR3 length: 16
J gene: TRBJ1-4
D gene: TRBD1
clone size: -
CDR3 DNA: TGTGCCAGCAGCTTTGGGACAGGGATTCGGAATGAAAAACTGTTTTTT
CDR3 protein: CASSFGTGIRNEKLFF

V gene: TRBV24-1
CDR3 length: 16
J gene: TRBJ2-5
D gene: TRBD1
clone size: -
CDR3 DNA: TGTGCCACCAGTGAGGGAGGGACAGGGGGCATAGAGACCCAGTACTTC
CDR3 protein: CATSEGGTGGIETQYF

V gene: TRBV7-2
CDR3 length: 13
J gene: TRBJ2-1
D gene: -
clone size: once
CDR3 DNA: TGTGCCAGCAGCTTACAGGCCTACAATGAGCAGTTCTTC
CDR3 protein: CASSLQAYNEQFF

V gene: TRBV11-3
CDR3 length: 13
J gene: TRBJ2-1
D gene: -
clone size: -
CDR3 DNA: TGTGCCAGCAGCTTAAATGAGGTCCATGAGCAGTTCTTC
CDR3 protein: CASSLNEVHEQFF

V gene: TRBV24-1
CDR3 length: 15
J gene: TRBJ2-7
D gene: TRBD1
clone size: -
CDR3 DNA: TGTGCCACCAGCTCGGGACAGGGAGGATCCTACGAGCAGTACTTC
CDR3 protein: CATSSGQGGSYEQYF

V gene: TRBV5-1
CDR3 length: 15
J gene: TRBJ2-1
D gene: -
clone size: once
CDR3 DNA: TGCGCCAGCAGCTTGATACAGCGGTCCTACAATGAGCAGTTCTTC
CDR3 protein: CASSLIQRSYNEQFF

V gene: TRBV10-1
CDR3 length: 14
J gene: TRBJ2-5
D gene: TRBD1
clone size: -
CDR3 DNA: TGCGCCAGCAGCCCCGGGACAGGAACGGAGACCCAGTACTTC
CDR3 protein: CASSPGTGTETQYF

V gene: TRBV14
CDR3 length: 13
J gene: TRBJ1-6
D gene: -
clone size: -
CDR3 DNA: TGTGCCAGCAGCCGGGGAGGATGGTCACCCCTCCACTTT
CDR3 protein: CASSRGGWSPLHF

V gene: TRBV28
CDR3 length: 20
J gene: TRBJ2-3
D gene: TRBD2
clone size: -
CDR3 DNA: TGTGCCAGCAGCCCCGACCCCGGGACTAGCGGCCGAACGCGCACAGATACGCAGTATTTT
CDR3 protein: CASSPDPGTSGRTRTDTQYF

V gene: TRBV28
CDR3 length: 14
J gene: TRBJ2-2
D gene: TRBD1
clone size: -
CDR3 DNA: TGTGCCAGCAGCGACAGGGGGAACACCGGGGAGCTGTTTTTT
CDR3 protein: CASSDRGNTGELFF

V gene: TRBV6-5
CDR3 length: 15
J gene: TRBJ2-7
D gene: -
clone size: -
CDR3 DNA: TGTGCCAGCACTTCCCCGGGAACCCCACCCTACGAGCAGTACTTC
CDR3 protein: CASTSPGTPPYEQYF

V gene: TRBV10-1
CDR3 length: 15
J gene: TRBJ1-5
D gene: -
clone size: -
CDR3 DNA: TGCGCCAGCAGTAAACAGGGCCCGCGGGGGCAGCCCCAGCATTTT
CDR3 protein: CASSKQGPRGQPQHF

V gene: TRBV3-1/TRBV3-2
CDR3 length: 14
J gene: TRBJ2-1
D gene: TRBD2
clone size: -
CDR3 DNA: TGTGCCAGCAGCCTACAGATAACTAGCGGAGAGGTGGTCTTC
CDR3 protein: CASSLQITSGEVVF

V gene: TRBV12-3/TRBV12-4
CDR3 length: 12
J gene: TRBJ2-1
D gene: -
clone size: -
CDR3 DNA: TGTGCCAGCAGTTTAGCCGGGAATGAGCAGTTCTTC
CDR3 protein: CASSLAGNEQFF

V gene: TRBV19
CDR3 length: 14
J gene: TRBJ2-3
D gene: -
clone size: -
CDR3 DNA: TGTGCCAGTACTGTTAGCGCCAGCACAGATACGCAGTATTTT
CDR3 protein: CASTVSASTDTQYF

V gene: TRBV11-3
CDR3 length: 16
J gene: TRBJ2-4
D gene: -
clone size: -
CDR3 DNA: TGTGCCAGCAGCTTATATGGCAGGGGTGGGGGTAACATTCAGTACTTC
CDR3 protein: CASSLYGRGGGNIQYF

V gene: TRBV7-7
CDR3 length: 16
J gene: TRBJ2-2
D gene: TRBD2
clone size: -
CDR3 DNA: TGTGCCAGCAGCTTAGCTGGCGGGGGGAACACCGGGGAGCTGTTTTTT
CDR3 protein: CASSLAGGGNTGELFF

V gene: TRBV7-3
CDR3 length: 15
J gene: TRBJ2-1
D gene: TRBD2
clone size: -
CDR3 DNA: TGTGCCAGCAGCTTAACGGTGACTAGCGGAAATGAGCAGTTCTTC
CDR3 protein: CASSLTVTSGNEQFF

V gene: TRBV6-5
CDR3 length: 12
J gene: TRBJ1-2
D gene: -
clone size: -
CDR3 DNA: TGTGCCAGCAGTTCTGTGGGCGCTGGCTACACCTTC
CDR3 protein: CASSSVGAGYTF

V gene: TRBV28
CDR3 length: 19
J gene: TRBJ2-2
D gene: -
clone size: -
CDR3 DNA: TGTGCCAGCACCTTTGACCCCCTAGGCGGGTCAAAGAACACCGGGGAGCTGTTTTTT
CDR3 protein: CASTFDPLGGSKNTGELFF

V gene: TRBV5-1
CDR3 length: 14
J gene: TRBJ2-5
D gene: -
clone size: many
CDR3 DNA: TGCGCCAGCAGCTTCGGGACTGCCGAAGAGACCCAGTACTTC
CDR3 protein: CASSFGTAEETQYF

V gene: TRBV6-5
CDR3 length: 15
J gene: TRBJ1-6
D gene: TRBD1
clone size: few
CDR3 DNA: TGTGCCAGCAACCAGACAGGGGGGAATAATTCACCCCTCCACTTT
CDR3 protein: CASNQTGGNNSPLHF

V gene: TRBV10-3
CDR3 length: 14
J gene: TRBJ2-5
D gene: TRBD2
clone size: -
CDR3 DNA: TGTGCCATCAGTGACGGCGGGAGCCGAGAGACCCAGTACTTC
CDR3 protein: CAISDGGSRETQYF

V gene: TRBV3-1/TRBV3-2
CDR3 length: 16
J gene: TRBJ1-4
D gene: -
clone size: -
CDR3 DNA: TGTGCCAGCAGCCATAGTAGGACAGTGGTTAATGAAAAACTGTTTTTT
CDR3 protein: CASSHSRTVVNEKLFF

V gene: TRBV23-1
CDR3 length: 20
J gene: TRBJ2-1
D gene: -
clone size: once
CDR3 DNA: TGCGCCAGCAGTCAATCTGAAGGGGGGCTAGCGGTAAGCTCCTACAATGAGCAGTTCTTC
CDR3 protein: CASSQSEGGLAVSSYNEQFF

V gene: TRBV28
CDR3 length: 12
J gene: TRBJ1-5
D gene: -
clone size: -
CDR3 DNA: TGTGCCGGACGGGTGGGAGGTCAGCCCCAGCATTTT
CDR3 protein: CAGRVGGQPQHF

V gene: TRBV7-8
CDR3 length: 15
J gene: TRBJ1-1
D gene: -
clone size: -
CDR3 DNA: TGTGCCAGCAGCCCCAACAGGTTTACGAACACTGAAGCTTTCTTT
CDR3 protein: CASSPNRFTNTEAFF

V gene: TRBV20-1
CDR3 length: 11
J gene: TRBJ2-3
D gene: -
clone size: few
CDR3 DNA: TGCAGTGCTCCTAAGCTAGATACGCAGTATTTT
CDR3 protein: CSAPKLDTQYF

V gene: TRBV13
CDR3 length: 16
J gene: TRBJ2-1
D gene: TRBD2
clone size: -
CDR3 DNA: TGTGCCAGCAGCTTAATTTCGGCGGGAGGACTCAATGAGCAGTTCTTC
CDR3 protein: CASSLISAGGLNEQFF

V gene: TRBV4-3
CDR3 length: 14
J gene: TRBJ1-5
D gene: -
clone size: -
CDR3 DNA: TGCGCCAGCAGCCAAGACTGGGGGGAGCAGCCCCAGCATTTT
CDR3 protein: CASSQDWGEQPQHF

V gene: TRBV29-1
CDR3 length: 12
J gene: TRBJ2-5
D gene: -
clone size: few
CDR3 DNA: TGCAGCGTTGAGTTCAAACAAGAGACCCAGTACTTC
CDR3 protein: CSVEFKQETQYF

V gene: TRBV6-2/TRBV6-3
CDR3 length: 12
J gene: TRBJ2-7
D gene: -
clone size: -
CDR3 DNA: TGTGCCAGCAGTTATTCTAGCTTCGAGCAGTACTTC
CDR3 protein: CASSYSSFEQYF

V gene: TRBV9
CDR3 length: 15
J gene: TRBJ1-4
D gene: -
clone size: -
CDR3 DNA: TGTGCCAGCAGCGGCGGACGGGGGGCGTATGAAAAACTGTTTTTT
CDR3 protein: CASSGGRGAYEKLFF

V gene: TRBV27
CDR3 length: 15
J gene: TRBJ2-2
D gene: TRBD2
clone size: few
CDR3 DNA: TGTGCCAGCACCGGACTAGCGAGGAACACCGGGGAGCTGTTTTTT
CDR3 protein: CASTGLARNTGELFF

V gene: TRBV7-9
CDR3 length: 15
J gene: TRBJ2-2
D gene: -
clone size: -
CDR3 DNA: TGTGCCAGCAGCTTCAACAGCAGAAACACCGGGGAGCTGTTTTTT
CDR3 protein: CASSFNSRNTGELFF